This TCR beta chain was documented in a study of cytomegalovirus exposure and HLA in healthy donors. Whole-study results and caveats: Most CMV-associated TCR beta chains appeared HLA-restricted in a later analysis. Roughly uniform depth of sequencing across donors was assumed in presence/absence analyses. Upon later analysis, TCR association rates were observed to vary by HLA locus, being highest for DRB1 and lowest for HLA-C. TCR beta chain V- and J-gene trimming was linked, in a later analysis, to a missense variant in DCLRE1C.

V was shortened by 5 bases and J by 4 bases, with 9 bases between the two germline ends. This CDR3 comprises 13 residues. Germline V lookup: CDR1 MNHNS, CDR2 SASEGT. With 60 Vbeta and 13 Jbeta primers, the PCR was carried out. The data were produced by immunoSEQ multiplex PCR, yet TCRdb's version contains in-frame clones alone and is incomplete. The profile shows roughly 86,000 clones, around four fifths of them singletons. This clone was detected a few times. Its specificity is not known. What was sequenced was PBMCs. This chain joins TRBV6-1 and TRBJ1-5; tentative D call: TRBD1 (6 bases). This sequence was found in a man aged 50 to 59 in good health and CMV-seropositive. For the CDR3, the DNA is TGTGCCAGCAGTTATCAGGGGAATCAGCCCCAGCATTTT. Protein product: CASSYQGNQPQHF.